A selection of T cell receptor beta chains follows, all from one sample in a study of T cells in Graves' hyperthyroidism and ophthalmopathy. Via MiXCR, TCRdb re-called the multiplex PCR reads, giving one row per CDR3 protein. Of 550,000 to 800,000 distinct CDR3 sequences listed, around 15% were seen once; the top ten hold roughly a sixth. Sequencing was done on a sample of blood. These receptor sequences come from a man aged 50-59 years with Graves' hyperthyroidism. Each CDR3 is given without its conserved first and last residue. D genes are given only for firm matches.

v_gene	d_gene	j_gene	CDR3aa
TRBV2	.	TRBJ2-1	AGNWGRGGGYNEQF
TRBV18	.	TRBJ2-1	ASSPPVPSVYNEQF
TRBV9	TRBD2	TRBJ2-3	ASSAGLAGTTDTQY
TRBV30	TRBD2	TRBJ2-1	AWSDIGGRGSHEQF
TRBV9	TRBD1	TRBJ2-5	ASSVGISGGWETQY
TRBV18	.	TRBJ1-5	ASSPRDGNQPQH
TRBV6-2/TRBV6-3	TRBD2	TRBJ2-2	AIRTSGSTGELF
TRBV7-3	.	TRBJ1-1	ASSLKPGLGAEAF
TRBV19	.	TRBJ2-1	ASSLRVSYNEQF
TRBV4-1	.	TRBJ2-7	ASSQDDRNYEQY
TRBV25-1	TRBD2	TRBJ2-7	ASSRTSGRVGLYEQY
TRBV12-3/TRBV12-4	.	TRBJ2-1	ASGLTNVIGEQF
TRBV4-1	TRBD2	TRBJ2-5	ASSPSSLAVQETQY
TRBV2	.	TRBJ2-7	ASSGGSLSYEQY
TRBV25-1	TRBD1	TRBJ1-1	ASMGQGETEAF
TRBV28	TRBD1	TRBJ2-7	ASSLSPRGRNSYEQY
TRBV2	.	TRBJ2-1	ASSEVWGLDNEQF
TRBV19	.	TRBJ1-1	ASSMGVIGAF
TRBV19	.	TRBJ1-2	ASSISPGVNYGYT
TRBV4-3	.	TRBJ2-1	ASSQADSSYNEQF
TRBV27	TRBD1	TRBJ1-2	ASSLSQGAGGYT
TRBV9	.	TRBJ2-1	ASSLLSGNEQF
TRBV12-3/TRBV12-4	.	TRBJ2-2	ASSLDSLTGELF
TRBV24-1	TRBD2	TRBJ2-3	ATSDLQAGERTDTQY